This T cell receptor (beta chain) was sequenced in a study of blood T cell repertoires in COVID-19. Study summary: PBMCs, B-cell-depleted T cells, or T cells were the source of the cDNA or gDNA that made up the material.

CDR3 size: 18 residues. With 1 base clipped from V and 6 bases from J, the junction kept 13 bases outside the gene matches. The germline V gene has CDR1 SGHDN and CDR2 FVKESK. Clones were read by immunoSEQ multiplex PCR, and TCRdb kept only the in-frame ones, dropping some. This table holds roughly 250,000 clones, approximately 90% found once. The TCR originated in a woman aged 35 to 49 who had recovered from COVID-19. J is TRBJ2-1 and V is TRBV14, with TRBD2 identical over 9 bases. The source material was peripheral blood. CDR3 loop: CASSQALAGPLSGNEQFF. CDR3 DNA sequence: TGTGCCAGCAGCCAAGCACTAGCGGGCCCTCTGTCGGGCAATGAGCAGTTCTTC. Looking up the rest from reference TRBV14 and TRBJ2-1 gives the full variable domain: EAGVTQFPSHSVIEKGQTVTLRCDPISGHDNLYWYRRVMGKEIKFLLHFVKESKQDESGMPNNRFLAERTGGTYSTLKVQPAELEDSGVYFCASSQALAGPLSGNEQFFGPGTRLTVL.